This T cell receptor (beta chain) came from a study of T cell responses to AZD1222 COVID-19 vaccine. The CDR3 is 16 amino acids. Germline-derived CDR1 and CDR2 are SGHTA and FQGNSA. V lost 2 bases and J lost 3; bases outside the gene matches: 7. Here immunoSEQ multiplex PCR was the method, and the copy in TCRdb shows in-frame clones only, minus some. The sample lists 150,000 to 200,000 clones; approximately 90% were seen once. This chain links TRBV7-2 with TRBJ1-5, with 7 bases lining up with TRBD1. Sequenced here: peripheral blood, sampled on day 0 of AZD1222 vaccination. The sequence derives from an adult in good health. The chain's CDR3 is CASSLQGEVFNQPQHF. The CDR3 DNA reads as TGTGCCAGCAGCTTACAGGGGGAGGTATTCAATCAGCCCCAGCATTTT.